The clone carrying this T cell receptor beta chain was seen only once. This record belongs to a study of shared T cell receptors in the human thymus. V gave up 6 bases and J gave up 7 bases, with 21 bases separating them. Germline CDR1 reads MGHDK; CDR2 reads SYGVNS. CDR3 length equals 15 residues. TCRdb's copy holds only in-frame clones and misses some; the assay was immunoSEQ multiplex PCR. The sample holds more than 550,000 clones; 80% to 90% are singletons and the top ten take more than 0.008%. Another study also made use of these data, one on human thymus T cells. That study adds: Healthy Finnish infants undergoing corrective surgery for congenital heart defects provided the donor material. Resections from corrective heart surgery provided thymus tissue. Blood and thymic repertoires both appeared biased in V and J gene usage. Highly overlapping thymic repertoires in unrelated individuals were reported by related research.

The chain has TRBV25-1 and TRBJ1-2, with D unclear. The sequencing input was thymocytes. The source is a girl under three years old with a congenital heart defect. The CDR3 bases are TGTGCCAGCAGCGGACTTGGGCAGTGGACGAGTGGCTACACCTTC. It is translated as CASSGLGQWTSGYTF.